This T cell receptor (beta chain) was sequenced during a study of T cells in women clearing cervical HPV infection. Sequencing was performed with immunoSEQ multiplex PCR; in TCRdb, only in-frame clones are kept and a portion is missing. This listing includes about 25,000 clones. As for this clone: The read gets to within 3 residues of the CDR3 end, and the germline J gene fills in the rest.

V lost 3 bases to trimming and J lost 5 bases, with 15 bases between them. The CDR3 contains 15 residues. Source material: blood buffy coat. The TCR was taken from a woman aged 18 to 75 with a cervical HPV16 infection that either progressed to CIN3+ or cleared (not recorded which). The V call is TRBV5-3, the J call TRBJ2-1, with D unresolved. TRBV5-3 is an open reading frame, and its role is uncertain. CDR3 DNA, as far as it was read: TGTGCCAGAAGCTATCCGGTCGAGATACACAATGAG. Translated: CARSYPVEIHNE. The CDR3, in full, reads CARSYPVEIHNEQFF.